Listed here are 21 T cell receptor beta chains from one sample, sequenced in a study of identical twins. MiXCR, applied by TCRdb to the 5' RACE reads, yields one record per CDR3 protein. This sample yields 220,000 or so distinct CDR3 sequences, of which approximately 7% are seen a single time; around 3.4% belongs to the top ten. These data also formed part of another study, on yellow fever vaccine responses in identical twins.

Sequences were obtained from memory (CD45RO+) T cells sorted from blood. The receptors were sampled from a woman in her late teens or twenties in good health.

This clonotype has a count of ten or more. The rearrangement uses TRBV20-1 and TRBJ1-5, with a possible D match to TRBD1 (6 bases). This CDR3 is built from 14 residues. V was cut by 1 base and J by 4 bases, with 11 bases left in between. Germline values: CDR1 DFQATT, CDR2 SNEGSKA (reference sequence). Here the CDR3 reads CSARVAGENQPQHF. In DNA, the CDR3 is TGCAGTGCTAGAGTGGCAGGGGAAAATCAGCCCCAGCATTTT.

This clonotype was picked up a small number of times. This rearrangement joins TRBV5-1 to TRBJ2-7, with 8 bases fitting TRBD1. Trimming took 4 bases from V and 2 from J; bases not matched to a gene: 8. From germline, CDR1 is SGHRS and CDR2 YFSETQ. This CDR3 has 15 amino acids. The CDR3 loop reads CASSHGTGRPYEQYF. The CDR3 DNA reads TGCGCCAGCAGCCACGGGACAGGCAGACCCTACGAGCAGTACTTC.

This rearrangement joins TRBV5-1 to TRBJ2-1; TRBD2 matches 11 bases. V lost 4 bases, J lost 2 bases, and 5 bases stayed unmatched. Germline-derived CDR1 and CDR2 are SGHRS and YFSETQ. This CDR3 region has 16 residues. CDR3 bases: TGCGCCAGCAGCCTATATAGCGGGAGGGCCTACAATGAGCAGTTCTTC. Protein: CASSLYSGRAYNEQFF.

CDR3 loop: CASASGGAGEQFF. CDR3 DNA: TGCGCCAGCGCTAGCGGGGGGGCCGGTGAGCAGTTCTTC. This chain uses TRBV10-1 with TRBJ2-1; 12 bases match TRBD2. Germline V gene sequence: CDR1 WNHNN, CDR2 SYGVQD (reference sequence). Trimming cost V 8 bases and J 9 bases; bases outside gene matches: 5. This CDR3 comprises 13 residues.

This clonotype has a handful of counts. The V and J genes are TRBV4-2 and TRBJ2-2; 10 nucleotides agree with TRBD2. Germline CDR1 and CDR2: LGHNA and YNFKEQ. The CDR3 runs 19 residues. V gave up 0 bases and J gave up 4 bases; unmatched junction bases: 11. Written as DNA, the CDR3 is TGTGCCAGCAGCCAAGACAGGGTACTAGCGGGACACTCCACCGGGGAGCTGTTTTTT. Protein: CASSQDRVLAGHSTGELFF.

Many counts were recorded for this clonotype. The gene calls are TRBV11-3 and TRBJ2-1; 8 nucleotides align to TRBD2. The CDR3 is made up of 16 amino acids. Germline V gene sequence: CDR1 SGHNT, CDR2 YENEEA. V trimming: 5 bases; J trimming: 8 bases; junction bases outside the gene matches: 14. CDR3 protein: CASSSPGTRNFYEQFF. CDR3 DNA sequence: TGTGCCAGCAGCAGCCCCGGGACTAGAAATTTCTATGAGCAGTTCTTC.

In this sample, this clonotype turned up many times. The CDR3 is CASSPGGAGGGETQYF. CDR3 DNA sequence: TGTGCCAGCAGCCCCGGAGGAGCGGGGGGAGGAGAGACCCAGTACTTC. The J gene is TRBJ2-5, the V gene TRBV9, with 9 bases matching TRBD2. Germline V CDR1 and CDR2: SGDLS, YYNGEE. J lost 4 bases, V lost 4 bases, and 11 bases had no gene match. This CDR3 has 16 amino acids. Combining the CDR3 with reference TRBV9 and TRBJ2-5 gives the whole variable domain DSGVTQTPKHLITATGQRVTLRCSPRSGDLSVYWYQQSLDQGLQFLIQYYNGEERAKGNILERFSAQQFPDLHSELNLSSLELGDSALYFCASSPGGAGGGETQYFGPGTRLLVL.

This clonotype was observed many times. The V call is TRBV28, the J call TRBJ2-7; D gene ambiguous. Trimming took 7 bases from V and 5 from J, leaving 15 bases between them. Germline CDR1 and CDR2: MDHEN and SYDVKM. The length of the CDR3 is 13 residues. CDR3 protein: CASITHGMNEQYF. The CDR3 DNA is TGTGCCAGCATTACCCACGGTATGAACGAGCAGTACTTC.

The rearrangement joins TRBV27 to TRBJ2-2; 9 bases align to TRBD2. V shed 7 bases and J 7 bases; nucleotides not matched to a gene: 10. CDR3 length: 15 residues. Germline V CDR1 and CDR2: MNHEY, SMNVEV (reference sequence). CDR3 coding DNA: TGTGCCAGCAAGAGACTAGCGGACCGCCACGGGGAGCTGTTTTTT. It is translated as CASKRLADRHGELFF.

The chain joins TRBV5-1 to TRBJ2-2, with D perhaps matching TRBD1 (5 bases). V was shortened by 4 bases and J by 0 bases, with 19 bases between the two germline ends. CDR1 is SGHRS, CDR2 YFSETQ, per germline. There are 18 residues in the CDR3. The CDR3 nucleotides are TGCGCCAGCAGCCCGCGGAGACAGTCTACCTCGAACACCGGGGAGCTGTTTTTT. It is translated as CASSPRRQSTSNTGELFF.

This clonotype was recorded many times. The V call is TRBV11-2, the J call TRBJ1-6; 7 positions match TRBD1. Germline loops: CDR1 SGHAT, CDR2 FQNNGV. This CDR3 has 15 residues. Trimming cost V 6 bases and J 3 bases; bases outside gene matches: 5. CDR3: CASRLGQDYNSPLHF. The CDR3 nucleotides read TGTGCCAGCAGACTTGGACAGGACTATAATTCACCCCTCCACTTT.

The chain joins TRBV5-1 to TRBJ2-1, with 9 bases matching TRBD2. In germline, CDR1 is SGHRS, CDR2 YFSETQ. V trimming: 4 bases; J trimming: 5 bases; junction bases outside the gene matches: 10. The CDR3 contains 16 residues. CDR3 bases: TGCGCCAGCAGCCCGGTTGGGACTAGCATCCACAATGAGCAGTTCTTC. This encodes CASSPVGTSIHNEQFF.

In this sample, this clonotype turned up a few times. The chain joins TRBV2 to TRBJ1-2; D not certain. There are 15 residues in the CDR3. Germline CDR1 is SNHLY and CDR2 is FYNNEI. The V and J ends lost 1 base and 4 bases respectively, with 13 bases between them. The CDR3 loop is CASSEEVAPAYGYTF. CDR3 bases: TGTGCCAGCAGTGAAGAGGTAGCTCCTGCCTATGGCTACACCTTC.

This sequence joins TRBV11-2 and TRBJ2-7; TRBD1 matches 7 bases. The CDR3 spans 14 residues. Germline CDR1 and CDR2: SGHAT and FQNNGV. The trim removed 4 bases at V and 5 bases at J, leaving 8 bases unmatched. Written as DNA, the CDR3 is TGTGCCAGCAGCTGGCGGACAGGTGGGGACGAGCAGTACGTC. Translated: CASSWRTGGDEQYV.

Many counts were recorded for this clonotype. The V gene is TRBV12-3 or TRBV12-4, the J gene TRBJ2-5, with D unclear. Trimming removed 4 bases from V and 2 bases from J, with 8 bases in between. The CDR3 spans 13 residues. Here the CDR3 reads CASSSHRQETQYF. The CDR3 nucleotides read TGTGCCAGCAGTTCCCACAGACAAGAGACCCAGTACTTC.

In its sample, this clonotype was seen a few times. The chain recombines TRBV28 with TRBJ1-2, with D possibly TRBD1 on 6 matching bases. This CDR3 is 13 amino acids long. Germline loops: CDR1 MDHEN, CDR2 SYDVKM. Trimming removed 5 bases at V and 9 bases at J, with 16 bases between. In nucleotides, the CDR3 is TGTGCCAGCAGTACTGACAGGCTCGGGCGCTACACCTTC. Its protein is CASSTDRLGRYTF.

The table lists this clonotype with a few counts. This chain uses TRBV9 with TRBJ2-2; possibly TRBD1 or TRBD2 for D (5 bases each). The V gene lost 4 bases and the J gene lost 2 bases, with 15 bases spanning the gap. CDR3 size: 16 residues. Germline V gene data show CDR1 as SGDLS and CDR2 as YYNGEE. This chain's CDR3 is CASSRRGSGNTGELFF. Written as DNA, the CDR3 is TGTGCCAGCAGCCGAAGGGGAAGCGGAAACACCGGGGAGCTGTTTTTT.

This clonotype was seen more than once but under ten times. This chain joins TRBV28 and TRBJ2-7; 14 bases fit TRBD2. The trim removed 5 bases at V and 0 bases at J, leaving 9 bases unmatched. The germline V gene encodes CDR1 MDHEN and CDR2 SYDVKM. The CDR3 is 18 residues long. The CDR3: CASSPGGTSGGSSYEQYV. As DNA, the CDR3 is TGTGCCAGCAGTCCGGGGGGGACTAGCGGGGGAAGCTCCTACGAGCAGTACGTC.

In this sample, this clonotype turned up a few times. The CDR3 loop is CSAPWGAEAFF. CDR3 DNA: TGCAGTGCTCCCTGGGGGGCTGAAGCTTTCTTT. J is TRBJ1-1 and V is TRBV20-1, with TRBD1 as a possible D gene (5 bases). Deletions cut 5 bases from V and 6 bases from J, with 10 bases between. The CDR3 is 11 residues long. Germline CDR1 is DFQATT and CDR2 is SNEGSKA (reference sequence).

In its sample, this clonotype was seen many times. In DNA, the CDR3 is TGTGCCAGCAGTTACTCCCGGGGCCCTAAACAAGAGACCCAGTACTTC. This sequence encodes CASSYSRGPKQETQYF. This chain uses TRBV6-5 with TRBJ2-5; the D call may be TRBD1 or TRBD2 (5 bases each). Germline V gene data show CDR1 as MNHEY and CDR2 as SVGAGI. The CDR3 is 16 amino acids. V shed 0 bases and J shed 2 bases, with 13 bases lying between them.

The rearrangement uses TRBV20-1 and TRBJ2-7, with D possibly being TRBD1 (5 bases). The CDR3 spans 14 residues. From germline, CDR1 is DFQATT and CDR2 SNEGSKA (reference sequence). The ends were cut back, 4 bases at V and 3 bases at J, with 16 bases in the middle. This CDR3 is CSAIDAGKNYEQYF. CDR3 nucleotides: TGCAGTGCTATAGATGCAGGGAAGAACTACGAGCAGTACTTC.